The present entry profiles one TCR beta chain with its context. Its specificity is not known. This CDR3 spans 16 amino acids. V was shortened by 5 bases and J by 4 bases, with 19 bases between the two germline ends. Germline V gives CDR1 SEHNR, CDR2 FQNEAQ (reference sequence). This record comes from a study of post-analysis software for immune sequencing data. Whole-study findings and limits: TRBV segments more frequent in patients than in controls numbered a few and included TRBV5-6, TRBV5-1 and TRBV20-1.

Unique molecular identifiers were present in the TCR beta cDNA libraries. A single record per CDR3 protein comes from TCRdb applying MiXCR to the PCR reads. Among about half a million distinct CDR3 sequences listed, roughly 46% were seen once. This sequence joins TRBV7-9 and TRBJ2-3, with D perhaps matching TRBD1 (5 bases). The source material was blood. The clonotype originates from a girl aged 10 to 17 with multiple sclerosis. This chain's CDR3 is CASSTGPTSGADTQYF. The DNA of the CDR3 is TGTGCCAGCAGCACAGGACCAACCAGTGGGGCAGATACGCAGTATTTT.